This T cell receptor (beta chain) was sequenced in a study of blood T cell repertoires in COVID-19. Trimming took 3 bases from V and 7 from J, leaving 16 bases between them. The length of the CDR3 is 13 residues. In germline, CDR1 is DFQATT, CDR2 SNEGSKA (reference sequence). TCRdb's copy holds only in-frame clones and misses some; the assay was immunoSEQ multiplex PCR. Found here are roughly 100,000 clones, approximately 80% of them singletons; the top ten hold 8.5% to 10%. The sequencing sample was made of peripheral blood. This sequence originates from a woman of 80 years or more with acute or convalescent COVID-19. V gene TRBV20-1 combines with J gene TRBJ2-7; a possible D gene is TRBD2 (6 bases). The CDR3, as DNA: TGCAGTGCTAGTCCTACTAGCAGTGGGGAGCAGTACTTC. Residues: CSASPTSSGEQYF.